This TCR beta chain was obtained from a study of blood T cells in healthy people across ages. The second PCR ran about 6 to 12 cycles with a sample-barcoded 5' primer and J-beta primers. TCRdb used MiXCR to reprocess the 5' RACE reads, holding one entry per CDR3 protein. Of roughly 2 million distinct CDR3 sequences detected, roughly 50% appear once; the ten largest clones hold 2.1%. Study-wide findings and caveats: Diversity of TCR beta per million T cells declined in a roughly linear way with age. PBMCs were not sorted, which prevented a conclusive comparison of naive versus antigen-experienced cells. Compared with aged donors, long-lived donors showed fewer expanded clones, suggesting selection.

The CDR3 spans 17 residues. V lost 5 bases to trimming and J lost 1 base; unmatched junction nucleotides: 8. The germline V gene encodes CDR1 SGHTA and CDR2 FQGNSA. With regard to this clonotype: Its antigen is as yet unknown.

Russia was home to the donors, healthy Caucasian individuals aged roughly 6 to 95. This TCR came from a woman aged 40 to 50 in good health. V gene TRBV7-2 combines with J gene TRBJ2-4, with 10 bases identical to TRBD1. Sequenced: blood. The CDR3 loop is CASSTLTGGAAKNIQYF. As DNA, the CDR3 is TGTGCCAGCAGCACGCTGACAGGGGGCGCCGCCAAAAACATTCAGTACTTC.